A selection of T cell receptor beta chains follows, all from one sample in a study of OX40 agonist ivuxolimab in advanced cancers. Method: immunoSEQ multiplex PCR; TCRdb's copy keeps in-frame clones and lacks some. Of approximately 55,000 clones listed, around 90% are singletons. Sequencing used CD4+ or CD8+ T cells sorted from blood, obtained in a trial of the OX40 agonist ivuxolimab. The receptor set was obtained from an adult with an advanced solid tumor such as melanoma, head and neck, liver or kidney cancer. Each CDR3 is given with its conserved first and last residue. D genes are given only for firm matches. Size is omitted from some rows. Given values are once, few, many or a class for expanded clones.

CDR3nt,CDR3aa,abundance,j_gene,v_gene,d_gene
TGTGCCAGCAGTGCCCGGGGCTCGGCGGTCCAATCGGGTGAGCAGTTCTTC,CASSARGSAVQSGEQFF,-,TRBJ2-1,TRBV27,-
TGTGCCACCAGCAGTGTCCTCGGGGGGGCTGGGGCCAACGTCCTGACTTTC,CATSSVLGGAGANVLTF,-,TRBJ2-6,TRBV15,TRBD2
TGTGCCAGTAGTCCTCGCCGAAGCTCCTACAATGAGCAGTTCTTC,CASSPRRSSYNEQFF,-,TRBJ2-1,TRBV19,-
TGTGCCAGCAGCTACCGAGAGACAGGGGGGAATCAGCCCCAGCATTTT,CASSYRETGGNQPQHF,once,TRBJ1-5,TRBV5-6,TRBD1
TGTGCCAGCAGAAGCACTAACTATGGCTACACCTTC,CASRSTNYGYTF,few,TRBJ1-2,TRBV6-5,-
TGTGCCAGCAGCTCCCGACTAGCGGGAGCTCGCAATGAGCAGTTCTTC,CASSSRLAGARNEQFF,-,TRBJ2-1,TRBV7-2,TRBD2
TGTGCCAGCAGTTTATCGAGGGGACAGGGAGGGACTGAGCAGTACTTC,CASSLSRGQGGTEQYF,-,TRBJ2-7,TRBV27,TRBD1
TGTGCCAGCAGCTTAGGACAGGTGAACACTGAAGCTTTCTTT,CASSLGQVNTEAFF,few,TRBJ1-1,TRBV7-9,-
TGTGCCAGCCACAAAGGTCTGGGGACAGGAGGCCAGCCCCAGCATTTT,CASHKGLGTGGQPQHF,-,TRBJ1-5,TRBV28,TRBD1
TGTGCCAGCAGCTTAGACACAGATACGCAGTATTTT,CASSLDTDTQYF,few,TRBJ2-3,TRBV7-9,-
TGCAGCGCAACGACAGGGGGAGCAGATACGCAGTATTTT,CSATTGGADTQYF,-,TRBJ2-3,TRBV29-1,TRBD1
TGTGCCAGCTCACCGAGGGATCAAGAGACCCAGTACTTC,CASSPRDQETQYF,few,TRBJ2-5,TRBV18,-
TGTGCCAGCAGCTCCAGAGAATTGAGGAATGAGCAGTTCTTC,CASSSRELRNEQFF,-,TRBJ2-1,TRBV11-3,-
TGCGCCAGCAGCCCGGACGGACGGGCCCCAGGGCCCCAGCATTTT,CASSPDGRAPGPQHF,-,TRBJ1-5,TRBV5-1,-
TGTGCCAGCAGTCCTCATGGCTCTGGGGCCAACGTCCTGACTTTC,CASSPHGSGANVLTF,-,TRBJ2-6,TRBV28,-
TGTGCCAGCAGTTTATTTTCCGGGACAGAGGACACTGAAGCTTTCTTT,CASSLFSGTEDTEAFF,-,TRBJ1-1,TRBV28,TRBD1
TGTGCCAGCATAGGCGGGGCTCTTACCTACGAGCAGTACTTC,CASIGGALTYEQYF,-,TRBJ2-7,TRBV2,-
TGCGCCAGCAGCCACCCGACAGGCTATGGCTACACCTTC,CASSHPTGYGYTF,few,TRBJ1-2,TRBV4-1,-
TGTGCCAGCAGCTTAAACACAGGGATTGACTACGAGCAGTACTTC,CASSLNTGIDYEQYF,-,TRBJ2-7,TRBV7-3,-
TGTGCCAGCACCCGCGGGACCGTCGGGGAGCTGTTTTTT,CASTRGTVGELFF,-,TRBJ2-2,TRBV5-5,-
TGTGCCAGCTCACCAAACAGGTACTACGAGCAGTACTTC,CASSPNRYYEQYF,-,TRBJ2-7,TRBV18,-
TGTGCCTGGAGCGTATTACGGACAGGAACATCCTATGGCTACACCTTC,CAWSVLRTGTSYGYTF,-,TRBJ1-2,TRBV30,TRBD1
TGTGCCAGCAGCGTTTTGCGGCCCCAAGAGACCCAGTACTTC,CASSVLRPQETQYF,-,TRBJ2-5,TRBV9,-
TGTGCCAGTAGTATAGACGGACCGGCAGGGGGCAATCAGCCCCAGCATTTT,CASSIDGPAGGNQPQHF,-,TRBJ1-5,TRBV19,-
TGTGCCAGTAGTCCCTCGAACACTGAAGCTTTCTTT,CASSPSNTEAFF,-,TRBJ1-1,TRBV30,-
TGTGCCAGCAGTTACGCAGTGGACAGCTTAACCGGGGAGCTGTTTTTT,CASSYAVDSLTGELFF,-,TRBJ2-2,TRBV6-5,-
TGTGCCAGCAGCTATGTATCTAGCGGGAACTTCGAGCAGTACTTC,CASSYVSSGNFEQYF,-,TRBJ2-7,TRBV7-2,TRBD2
TGTGCCAGCAGAGGGGACCCTTGGAGTGAAAAACTGTTTTTT,CASRGDPWSEKLFF,-,TRBJ1-4,TRBV6-5,-
TGCGCCAGCAGCTTGGCTCAGGGGATGAACACTGAAGCTTTCTTT,CASSLAQGMNTEAFF,-,TRBJ1-1,TRBV5-1,-
TGTGCCAGCAGCTTAGACGGGAAAAACATTCAGTACTTC,CASSLDGKNIQYF,-,TRBJ2-4,TRBV11-3,-
TGTGCCAGCAGCCAACGCGGGGTCCACCCTGAGTACTTC,CASSQRGVHPEYF,-,TRBJ2-4,TRBV5-8,-
TGTGCCTCGACCAGGACAGGGGGATACTACGAGCAGTACTTC,CASTRTGGYYEQYF,few,TRBJ2-7,TRBV30,TRBD1
TGTGCCAGCAGTGATCGTCCGGACGGGTACTATGGCTACACCTTC,CASSDRPDGYYGYTF,-,TRBJ1-2,TRBV2,-
TGTGCCAGCAGACAAAGCGGGGACAATGAGCAGTTCTTC,CASRQSGDNEQFF,-,TRBJ2-1,TRBV6-1,TRBD2
TGTGCCAGCAGCCAAGATCGGGAGCGAACCTACGAGCAGTACTTC,CASSQDRERTYEQYF,once,TRBJ2-7,TRBV14,-
TGTGCCAGCAGCTTTGAACAGGGGGCGCCGGGCTACACCTTC,CASSFEQGAPGYTF,-,TRBJ1-2,TRBV11-3,TRBD1
TGCGCCAGCAGCCTGCTTGGAAAGGGGGATAGGAGGGAAAAACTGTTTTTT,CASSLLGKGDRREKLFF,once,TRBJ1-4,TRBV4-1,-
TGTGCCAGCAGTCTCCTCCGACTCCAGGGGAAGTTCTTC,CASSLLRLQGKFF,once,TRBJ2-1,TRBV28,-
TGTGCCAGTAGTAGGTCGACAGGAAACACCGGGGAGCTGTTTTTT,CASSRSTGNTGELFF,-,TRBJ2-2,TRBV19,-
TGTGCCAGCTCACCAGGGATGAACACTGAAGCTTTCTTT,CASSPGMNTEAFF,-,TRBJ1-1,TRBV18,-
TGTGCCAGTAACCGCTGGAACTATGGCTACACCTTC,CASNRWNYGYTF,once,TRBJ1-2,TRBV19,-
TGTGCCAGCAGTGAAGCGGGGTTTAGCTCCTACGAGCAGTACTTC,CASSEAGFSSYEQYF,-,TRBJ2-7,TRBV2,-
TGTGCCAGCAGTGAGCTACAGGAAGCTTTCTTT,CASSELQEAFF,-,TRBJ1-1,TRBV25-1,-
TGTGCCAGCAGCTCTTTCCAGGGGGATGAGCAGTTCTTC,CASSSFQGDEQFF,-,TRBJ2-1,TRBV7-5,-
TGTGCCAGCAGTTATGACAGGCAAGAGACCCAGTACTTC,CASSYDRQETQYF,-,TRBJ2-5,TRBV6-5,-
TGCGCCAGCCGGCCGGGCAGCGAGAACACCGGGGAGCTGTTTTTT,CASRPGSENTGELFF,-,TRBJ2-2,TRBV5-1,-
TGTGCCAGCAGCTTAATGCCGGGGAACACTGAAGCTTTCTTT,CASSLMPGNTEAFF,few,TRBJ1-1,TRBV7-3,-
TGTGCCAGCAGTTACTACTCCTTTAACTCTGGAAACACCATATATTTT,CASSYYSFNSGNTIYF,-,TRBJ1-3,TRBV6-5,-
TGTGCCAGCTCACCAATCGGCAGACAGGGCCTCTCCGAAAAACTGTTTTTT,CASSPIGRQGLSEKLFF,-,TRBJ1-4,TRBV18,TRBD1
TGTGCCAGCAGGGCCGGGACAGGCTCGCATCAGCCCCAGCATTTT,CASRAGTGSHQPQHF,-,TRBJ1-5,TRBV7-2,TRBD1
TGTGCCAGCCTCGACAGGGGCGTATGGGAGACCCAGTACTTC,CASLDRGVWETQYF,-,TRBJ2-5,TRBV28,TRBD1
TGTGCCAGCACGATCGGCCCGGCTCAGTATGGCTACACCTTC,CASTIGPAQYGYTF,-,TRBJ1-2,TRBV28,-
TGCGCCAGCAGCGAGGGGACAGGTGGAGAGCCCCTCCACTTT,CASSEGTGGEPLHF,once,TRBJ1-6,TRBV5-1,TRBD1